This T cell receptor (beta chain) was sequenced for a study of early T cells in non-severe SARS-CoV-2 infection. About the research overall: Sequencing input comprised bulk RNA from unsorted whole blood; chain pairing was not available. The study, taken as a whole, reports: The VDJdb matching leaned toward anti-spike CD8 responses and overlooked private and CD4 specificities.

There are 15 residues in the CDR3. Germline CDR1 SGHTA, CDR2 FQGNSA. V gave up 5 bases and J gave up 0 bases; unmatched junction bases: 7. Ten or more counts support this clonotype. As yet, its antigen is unknown. Individual cDNA molecules received unique molecular identifiers during library preparation. TCRdb independently ran MiXCR on the 5' RACE reads; one entry per CDR3 protein. The data show 55,000 to 85,000 distinct CDR3 sequences, 9% to 10% seen once. This rearrangement joins TRBV7-2 to TRBJ2-7; 7 bases match TRBD2. Sample: whole blood, taken at baseline. This sequence originates from an adult who was a healthcare worker with PCR-confirmed SARS-CoV-2 infection or an uninfected control (not recorded which). CDR3 in amino acids: CASSPKTSSSYEQYF. In DNA, the CDR3 is TGTGCCAGCAGCCCCAAGACTAGCAGCTCCTACGAGCAGTACTTC.